This T cell receptor beta chain was captured by sequencing in a study of T-cell memory formation after mild COVID-19. Study-level findings and limits: Clones shrinking between day 15 and 85 showed a balanced CD4/CD8 split, and those that grew later tilted toward CD4+.

TCRalpha and TCRbeta libraries used 5'RACE with constant-segment primers and UMIs. TCRdb recomputed calls from the 5' RACE reads with MiXCR, one row per CDR3 protein. This sample has roughly 450,000 distinct CDR3 sequences, with 18% found just once. Remarks on this clonotype: Its antigen is currently unknown.

Trimming removed 8 bases from V and 9 bases from J; junction bases left unmatched: 4. This CDR3 is built from 13 residues. The V gene's germline CDR1 is MRHNA and CDR2 SNTAGT. The chain uses TRBV6-4 and TRBJ2-1; 13 nucleotides match TRBD2. This receptor was identified in an adult woman who had mild COVID-19 (a few samples of this study predate the infection). Cell type and time point are not known. Specimen: PBMCs or a T cell subset sorted from them (not recorded which). The CDR3 sequence is CASGTSGEGEQFF. In nucleotides, the CDR3 is TGTGCCAGCGGGACTAGCGGGGAGGGTGAGCAGTTCTTC.